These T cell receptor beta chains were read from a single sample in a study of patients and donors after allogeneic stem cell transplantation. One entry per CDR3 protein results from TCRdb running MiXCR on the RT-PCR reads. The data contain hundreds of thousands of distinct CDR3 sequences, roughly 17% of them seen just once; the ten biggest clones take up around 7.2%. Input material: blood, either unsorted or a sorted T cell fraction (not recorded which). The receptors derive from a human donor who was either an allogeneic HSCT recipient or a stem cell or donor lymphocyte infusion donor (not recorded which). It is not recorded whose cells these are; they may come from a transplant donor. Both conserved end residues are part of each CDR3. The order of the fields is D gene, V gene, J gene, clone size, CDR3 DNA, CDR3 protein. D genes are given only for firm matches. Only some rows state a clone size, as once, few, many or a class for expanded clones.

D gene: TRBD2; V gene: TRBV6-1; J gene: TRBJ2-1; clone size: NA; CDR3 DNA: TGTGCCAGCAGTCCCCTCGGGACTAGCGGGAGGTGGTGGAATGAGCAGTTCTTC; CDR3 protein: CASSPLGTSGRWWNEQFF
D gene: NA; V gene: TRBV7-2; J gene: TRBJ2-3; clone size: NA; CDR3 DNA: TGTGCCAGCAGCCCGAGCGGTGCCCGCACAGATACGCAGTATTTT; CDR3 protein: CASSPSGARTDTQYF
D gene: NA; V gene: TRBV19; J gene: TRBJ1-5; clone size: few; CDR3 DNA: TGTGCCACCCTGGACATAGGAGGGCGTATAAATCAGCCCCAGCATTTT; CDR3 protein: CATLDIGGRINQPQHF
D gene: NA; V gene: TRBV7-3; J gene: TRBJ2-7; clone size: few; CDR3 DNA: TGTGCCAGCAGCTTAAGGGGGGGCCAGGGTGCCTACGAGCAGTACTTC; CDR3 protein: CASSLRGGQGAYEQYF
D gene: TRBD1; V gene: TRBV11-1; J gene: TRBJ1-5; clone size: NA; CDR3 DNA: TGTGCCAGCAGCCGAGGGACAGGGGGTCGAGGCAATCAGCCCCAGCATTTT; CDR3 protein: CASSRGTGGRGNQPQHF
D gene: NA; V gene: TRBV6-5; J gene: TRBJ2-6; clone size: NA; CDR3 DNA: TGTGCCAGCAGTTACCAGGGTAGTGGGGCCAACGTCCTGACTTTC; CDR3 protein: CASSYQGSGANVLTF
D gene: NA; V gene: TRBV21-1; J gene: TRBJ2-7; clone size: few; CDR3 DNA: TGTGCCAGCAGCACCTACAGGGACCGCTACGAGCAGTACTTC; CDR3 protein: CASSTYRDRYEQYF
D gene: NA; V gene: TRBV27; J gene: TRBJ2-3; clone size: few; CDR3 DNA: TGTGCCAGCAGTACCCGGGGGCTTCACCATACGCAGTATTTT; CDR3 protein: CASSTRGLHHTQYF
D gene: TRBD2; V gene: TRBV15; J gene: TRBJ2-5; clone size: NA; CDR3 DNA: TGTGCCACCAGCAAAGGACTAGCGGGAGCTAGGGAGACCCAGTACTTC; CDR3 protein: CATSKGLAGARETQYF
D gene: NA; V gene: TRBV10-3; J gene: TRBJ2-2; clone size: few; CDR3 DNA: TGTGCCATCAGTGAGCCGGGCGGGGACACCGGGGAGCTGTTTTTT; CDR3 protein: CAISEPGGDTGELFF
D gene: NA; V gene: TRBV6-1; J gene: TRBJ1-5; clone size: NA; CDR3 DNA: TGTGCCAGCAGTCCAAGGGTGGCAGACAATCAGCCCCAGCATTTT; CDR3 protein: CASSPRVADNQPQHF
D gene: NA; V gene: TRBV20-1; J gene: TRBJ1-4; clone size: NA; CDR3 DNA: TGCAGTGCTAGGGACGGACTTAATGAAAAACTGTTTTTT; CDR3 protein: CSARDGLNEKLFF
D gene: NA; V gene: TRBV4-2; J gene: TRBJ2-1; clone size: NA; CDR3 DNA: TGTGCCAGCAGCCACGCATCCAGCCCTAGTCTGTTCTTC; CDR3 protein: CASSHASSPSLFF
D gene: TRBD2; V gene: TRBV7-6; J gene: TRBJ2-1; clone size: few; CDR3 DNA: TGTGCCAGCAGCTCTGCAGGGACTAGCGCAAGTTCCTACAATGAGCAGTTCTTC; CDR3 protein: CASSSAGTSASSYNEQFF
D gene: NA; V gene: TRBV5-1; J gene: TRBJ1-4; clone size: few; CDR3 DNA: TGCGCCAGCAGCTTGAAGGGCGAAAAACTGTTTTTT; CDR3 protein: CASSLKGEKLFF
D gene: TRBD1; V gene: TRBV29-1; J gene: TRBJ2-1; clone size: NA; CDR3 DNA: TGCAGCGTTGAAGATGGCGACAGGGTAGACAATGAGCAGTTCTTC; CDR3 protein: CSVEDGDRVDNEQFF
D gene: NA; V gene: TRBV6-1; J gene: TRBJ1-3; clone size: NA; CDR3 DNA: TGTGCCAGCAGCCGGACACAAACCGCTGGAAACACCATATATTTT; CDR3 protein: CASSRTQTAGNTIYF
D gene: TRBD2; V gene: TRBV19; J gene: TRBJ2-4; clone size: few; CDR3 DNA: TGTGCCAGTAGTCCAAGGGTAGCGGGTGCCAAAAACATTCAGTACTTC; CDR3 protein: CASSPRVAGAKNIQYF
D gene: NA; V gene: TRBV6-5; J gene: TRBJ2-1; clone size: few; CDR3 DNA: TGTGCCAGCAGTTACGATAACCCCTGGGCGACTCGCTACAATGAGCAGTTCTTC; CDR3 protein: CASSYDNPWATRYNEQFF
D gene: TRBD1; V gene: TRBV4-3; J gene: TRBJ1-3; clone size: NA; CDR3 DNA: TGCGCCAGCAGCCAAACCGGGACAGGGTTCTCTGGAAACACCATATATTTT; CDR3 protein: CASSQTGTGFSGNTIYF
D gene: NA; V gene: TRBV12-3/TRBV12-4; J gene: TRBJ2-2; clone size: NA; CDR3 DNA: TGTGCCAGCAGCACAGATACCGGGGAGCTGTTTTTT; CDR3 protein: CASSTDTGELFF
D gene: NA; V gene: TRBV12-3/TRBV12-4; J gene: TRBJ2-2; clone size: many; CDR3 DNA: TGTGCCAGCAGTACAGTTGGGGAGCTGTTTTTT; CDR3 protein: CASSTVGELFF
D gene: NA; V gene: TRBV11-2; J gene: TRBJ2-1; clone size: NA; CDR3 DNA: TGTGCCAGCAGCTTAAGATCCCCCAGGCGTGTATCCTACAATGAGCAGTTCTTC; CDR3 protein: CASSLRSPRRVSYNEQFF
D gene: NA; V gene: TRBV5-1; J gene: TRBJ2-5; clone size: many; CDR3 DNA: TGCGCCAGCAGCCAGGAAGGGACCCAGTACTTC; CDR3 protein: CASSQEGTQYF
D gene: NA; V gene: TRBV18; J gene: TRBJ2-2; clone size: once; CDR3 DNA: TGTGCCAGCTCACCACGGTCTGGGCCCACCGGGGAGCTGTTTTTT; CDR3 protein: CASSPRSGPTGELFF
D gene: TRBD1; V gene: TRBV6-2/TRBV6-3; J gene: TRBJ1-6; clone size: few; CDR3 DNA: TGTGCCAGCAGTCGGGACAGGGTTTTACCCCTCCACTTT; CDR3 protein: CASSRDRVLPLHF
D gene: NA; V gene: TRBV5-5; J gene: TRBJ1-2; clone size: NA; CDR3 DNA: TGTGCCAGCAGCTTGGATACGGGGGCGAATGGCTACACCTTC; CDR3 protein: CASSLDTGANGYTF
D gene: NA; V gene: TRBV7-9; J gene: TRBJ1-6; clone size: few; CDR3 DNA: TGTGCCAGCAGCTTGACGGGAGAGGGTTCACCCCTCCACTTT; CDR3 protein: CASSLTGEGSPLHF
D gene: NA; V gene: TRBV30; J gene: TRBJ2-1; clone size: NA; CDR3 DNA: TGTGCCTGGAGTTTTCCTGGGCCCTACAATGAGCAGTTCTTC; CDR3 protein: CAWSFPGPYNEQFF
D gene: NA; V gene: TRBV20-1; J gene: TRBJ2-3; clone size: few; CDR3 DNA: TGCAGTGCTCCTAGGGACTCCCTCGTGGATACGCAGTATTTT; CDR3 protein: CSAPRDSLVDTQYF
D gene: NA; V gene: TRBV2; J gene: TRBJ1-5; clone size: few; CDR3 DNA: TGTGCCAGCAGGGGGCAGGAAGCGCTGAGCAATCAGCCCCAGCATTTT; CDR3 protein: CASRGQEALSNQPQHF
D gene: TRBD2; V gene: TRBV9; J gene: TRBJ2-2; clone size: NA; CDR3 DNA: TGTGCCAGCAGCGGAGCGGGAGGATTTACCGGGGAGCTGTTTTTT; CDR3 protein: CASSGAGGFTGELFF
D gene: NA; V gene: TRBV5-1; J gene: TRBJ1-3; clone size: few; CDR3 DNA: TGCGCCAGCAGCTTGGAGGCGACCTACTCTGGAAACACCATATATTTT; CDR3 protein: CASSLEATYSGNTIYF
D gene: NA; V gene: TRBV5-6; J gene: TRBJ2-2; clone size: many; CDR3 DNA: TGTGCCAGCAGCACCTCCCGGGAGCTGTTTTTT; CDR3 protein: CASSTSRELFF
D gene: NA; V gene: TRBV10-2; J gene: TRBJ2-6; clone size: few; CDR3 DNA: TGCGCCACCCCTAGGGAGTCCTCTGGGGCCAACGTCCTGACTTTC; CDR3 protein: CATPRESSGANVLTF
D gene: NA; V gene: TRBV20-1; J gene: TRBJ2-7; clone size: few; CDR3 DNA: TGCAGTGCTTCGGACAGCTACGAGCAGTACTTC; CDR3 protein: CSASDSYEQYF
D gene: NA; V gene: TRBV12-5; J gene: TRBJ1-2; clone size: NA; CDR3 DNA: TGTGCTAGTGCCGAGCGAGGTGCCGGCTACACCTTC; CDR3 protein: CASAERGAGYTF
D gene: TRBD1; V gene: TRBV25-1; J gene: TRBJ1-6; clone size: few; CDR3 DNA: TGTGCCAGCACAGGGGGGTGGAATTCACCCCTCCACTTT; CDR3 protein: CASTGGWNSPLHF
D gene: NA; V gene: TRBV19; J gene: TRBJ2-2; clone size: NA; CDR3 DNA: TGTGCCAGTAACGGCGCCGACACGAACACCGGGGAGCTGTTTTTT; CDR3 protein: CASNGADTNTGELFF
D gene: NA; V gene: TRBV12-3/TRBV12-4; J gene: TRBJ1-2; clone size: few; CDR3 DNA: TGTGCCAGCAGTCCTTCGGACAATGGCTACACCTTC; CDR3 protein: CASSPSDNGYTF
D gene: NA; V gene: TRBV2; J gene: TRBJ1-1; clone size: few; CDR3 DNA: TGTGCCAGCAGTATAAGCCTTAGCGGAACTGAAGCTTTCTTT; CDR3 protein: CASSISLSGTEAFF
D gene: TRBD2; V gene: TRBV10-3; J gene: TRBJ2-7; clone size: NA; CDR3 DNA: TGTGCCATCAGTCCCCTGACTAGCCCCGTGGGCGAGCAGTACTTC; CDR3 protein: CAISPLTSPVGEQYF
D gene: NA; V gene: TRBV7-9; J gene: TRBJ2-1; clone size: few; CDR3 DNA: TGTGCCAGCAGCAAAATCCTTCAATCCGATGAGCAGTTCTTC; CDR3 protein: CASSKILQSDEQFF
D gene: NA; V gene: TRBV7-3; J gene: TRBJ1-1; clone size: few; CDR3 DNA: TGTGCCAGCAGCACAAACACAGGGAAGGCGGTTGAAGCTTTCTTT; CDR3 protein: CASSTNTGKAVEAFF
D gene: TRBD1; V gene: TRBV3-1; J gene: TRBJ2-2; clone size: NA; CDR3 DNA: TGTGCCAGCATCCAGGGGACAGGAGCGAACACCGGGGAGCTGTTTTTT; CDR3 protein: CASIQGTGANTGELFF
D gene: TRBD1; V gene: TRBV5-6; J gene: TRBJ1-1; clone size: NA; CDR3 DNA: TGTGCCAGCAGCTTGGGGGGACAGGTTCGAAGCACTGAAGCTTTCTTT; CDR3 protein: CASSLGGQVRSTEAFF